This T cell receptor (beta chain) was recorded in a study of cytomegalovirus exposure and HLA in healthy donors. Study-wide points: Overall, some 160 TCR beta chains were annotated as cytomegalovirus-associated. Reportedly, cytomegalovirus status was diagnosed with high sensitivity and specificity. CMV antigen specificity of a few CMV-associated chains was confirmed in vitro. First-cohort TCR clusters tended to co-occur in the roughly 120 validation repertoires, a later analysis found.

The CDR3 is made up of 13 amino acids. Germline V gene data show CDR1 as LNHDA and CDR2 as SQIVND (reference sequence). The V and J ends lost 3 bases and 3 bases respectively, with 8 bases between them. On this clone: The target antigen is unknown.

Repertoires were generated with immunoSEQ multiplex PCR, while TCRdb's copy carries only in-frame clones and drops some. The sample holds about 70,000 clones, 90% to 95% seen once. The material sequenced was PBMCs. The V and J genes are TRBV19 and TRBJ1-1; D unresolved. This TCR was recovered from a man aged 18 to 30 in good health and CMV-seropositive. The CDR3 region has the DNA TGTGCCAGTAGTATGCGAATGTACACTGAAGCTTTCTTT. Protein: CASSMRMYTEAFF.